These T cell receptor beta chains were read from a single sample in a study of cytomegalovirus exposure and HLA in healthy donors. Sequencing used immunoSEQ multiplex PCR; TCRdb keeps in-frame clones, though not all of them. The data show approximately 200,000 clones, with about 80% seen just once and just over 1.4% held by the top ten. Sequences were obtained from PBMCs. These receptor sequences come from a girl aged 10-17 years in good health and CMV-seronegative. The conserved cysteine and the conserved F or W are not part of the CDR3 here.

j_call: .; cdr3_length: 14; v_call: TRBV28; cdr3_aa: ASSSPTGNPSYEQY
j_call: TRBJ2-2; cdr3_length: 14; v_call: TRBV5-1; cdr3_aa: ASSPRDYQSTGELF
j_call: TRBJ1-1; cdr3_length: 12; v_call: TRBV5-1; cdr3_aa: ASSLVPVNTEAF
j_call: TRBJ1-6; cdr3_length: 14; v_call: TRBV6-5; cdr3_aa: ASSYSGQGRNSPLH
j_call: TRBJ2-5; cdr3_length: 11; v_call: TRBV11-1; cdr3_aa: ASSPGVEETQY
j_call: TRBJ2-5; cdr3_length: 9; v_call: TRBV28; cdr3_aa: ASSFMETQY
j_call: TRBJ2-5; cdr3_length: 11; v_call: TRBV5-4; cdr3_aa: ASGRESQETQY
j_call: TRBJ2-1; cdr3_length: 15; v_call: TRBV5-6; cdr3_aa: ASSLAGVAGPHNEQF
j_call: TRBJ1-1; cdr3_length: 13; v_call: TRBV5-4; cdr3_aa: ASSFPGTENTEAF
j_call: TRBJ1-2; cdr3_length: 13; v_call: TRBV4-1; cdr3_aa: ASSQERTLNYGYT
j_call: TRBJ1-3; cdr3_length: 13; v_call: TRBV6-1; cdr3_aa: ASSDTESSGNTIY
j_call: TRBJ1-2; cdr3_length: 13; v_call: TRBV27; cdr3_aa: ASKQGDLQSYGYT
j_call: TRBJ1-2; cdr3_length: 9; v_call: TRBV21-1; cdr3_aa: ASSSGFGYT
j_call: TRBJ1-4; cdr3_length: 12; v_call: TRBV30; cdr3_aa: AWRPGWSAEKLF
j_call: TRBJ1-1; cdr3_length: 12; v_call: TRBV19; cdr3_aa: ASSISIARSEAF
j_call: TRBJ2-2; cdr3_length: 10; v_call: TRBV28; cdr3_aa: ASSSPGGELF
j_call: TRBJ2-7; cdr3_length: 12; v_call: TRBV5-1; cdr3_aa: ASTIFGGGHEQY
j_call: TRBJ1-5; cdr3_length: 10; v_call: TRBV2; cdr3_aa: ASSEGAGPQH
j_call: TRBJ2-1; cdr3_length: 13; v_call: TRBV7-6; cdr3_aa: ASSPLDPPNNEQF
j_call: TRBJ2-7; cdr3_length: 11; v_call: TRBV5-1; cdr3_aa: ASREDRSYEQY
j_call: TRBJ2-5; cdr3_length: 15; v_call: TRBV11-3; cdr3_aa: ASSRTSGCCGQETQY
j_call: TRBJ2-7; cdr3_length: 13; v_call: TRBV19; cdr3_aa: ASSHRDRPTYEQY
j_call: TRBJ1-1; cdr3_length: 10; v_call: TRBV28; cdr3_aa: ASSSYQGEAF
j_call: TRBJ2-6; cdr3_length: 16; v_call: TRBV18; cdr3_aa: ASSPRSGDPAGANVLT
j_call: TRBJ1-2; cdr3_length: 12; v_call: TRBV2; cdr3_aa: ASIGSGRRYGYT
j_call: TRBJ1-1; cdr3_length: 12; v_call: TRBV5-1; cdr3_aa: ASSPQGVGTEAF
j_call: TRBJ2-4; cdr3_length: 12; v_call: TRBV6-5; cdr3_aa: ASSLGLAKNIQY
j_call: TRBJ2-2; cdr3_length: 14; v_call: TRBV29-1; cdr3_aa: SVREGGQGYTGELF
j_call: TRBJ2-7; cdr3_length: 12; v_call: TRBV30; cdr3_aa: AWEPPGWRYEQY
j_call: TRBJ1-4; cdr3_length: 13; v_call: TRBV7-2; cdr3_aa: ASSQTHRSNEKLF
j_call: TRBJ2-1; cdr3_length: 8; v_call: TRBV6-6; cdr3_aa: ASVHNEQF
j_call: TRBJ1-6; cdr3_length: 12; v_call: TRBV6-5; cdr3_aa: ASSPDRAVSPLH
j_call: TRBJ1-1; cdr3_length: 11; v_call: TRBV5-4; cdr3_aa: ASSLGHNTEAF
j_call: TRBJ1-5; cdr3_length: 13; v_call: TRBV10-3; cdr3_aa: AISDPDRGNQPQH
j_call: TRBJ1-2; cdr3_length: 14; v_call: TRBV4-2; cdr3_aa: ASSLVPGQGNTGYT
j_call: TRBJ1-5; cdr3_length: 12; v_call: TRBV5-4; cdr3_aa: ASSLQGSNQPQH
j_call: TRBJ1-6; cdr3_length: 15; v_call: TRBV2; cdr3_aa: ASTGGGRSSYNSPLH
j_call: TRBJ2-1; cdr3_length: 14; v_call: TRBV28; cdr3_aa: ASSSLSGRLGNEQF
j_call: TRBJ1-3; cdr3_length: 11; v_call: TRBV5-4; cdr3_aa: ASSPSGGNTIY
j_call: TRBJ2-4; cdr3_length: 12; v_call: TRBV5-1; cdr3_aa: ASSLGDSKNIQY
j_call: TRBJ2-1; cdr3_length: 14; v_call: TRBV18; cdr3_aa: ASSPSGTGGRGEQF
j_call: TRBJ2-7; cdr3_length: 12; v_call: TRBV6-5; cdr3_aa: ASSYGKAVYEQY
j_call: TRBJ2-5; cdr3_length: 14; v_call: TRBV5-5; cdr3_aa: ASSPRQGASLETQY
j_call: TRBJ2-4; cdr3_length: 12; v_call: TRBV28; cdr3_aa: ASSQMWAKNIQY
j_call: TRBJ2-6; cdr3_length: 16; v_call: TRBV5-6; cdr3_aa: ASSVGGPGEGGANVLT
j_call: TRBJ1-3; cdr3_length: 14; v_call: TRBV7-3; cdr3_aa: ASSPHRAPSGNTIY
j_call: TRBJ1-2; cdr3_length: 13; v_call: TRBV4-3; cdr3_aa: ASSQDAGPYYGYT
j_call: TRBJ1-6; cdr3_length: 16; v_call: TRBV27; cdr3_aa: ASSPLRGRGFNNSPLH
j_call: TRBJ1-1; cdr3_length: 14; v_call: TRBV9; cdr3_aa: ASSVDIARMGTEAF
j_call: TRBJ1-1; cdr3_length: 9; v_call: TRBV27; cdr3_aa: ASSQNTEAF
j_call: TRBJ1-1; cdr3_length: 13; v_call: TRBV29-1; cdr3_aa: SVRRFGGMNTEAF
j_call: TRBJ2-1; cdr3_length: 13; v_call: TRBV6-5; cdr3_aa: ASSYLAGPYNEQF
j_call: TRBJ1-1; cdr3_length: 12; v_call: TRBV28; cdr3_aa: ASRQQGGGTEAF
j_call: TRBJ1-5; cdr3_length: 12; v_call: TRBV7-9; cdr3_aa: ASSGPGIRQPQH